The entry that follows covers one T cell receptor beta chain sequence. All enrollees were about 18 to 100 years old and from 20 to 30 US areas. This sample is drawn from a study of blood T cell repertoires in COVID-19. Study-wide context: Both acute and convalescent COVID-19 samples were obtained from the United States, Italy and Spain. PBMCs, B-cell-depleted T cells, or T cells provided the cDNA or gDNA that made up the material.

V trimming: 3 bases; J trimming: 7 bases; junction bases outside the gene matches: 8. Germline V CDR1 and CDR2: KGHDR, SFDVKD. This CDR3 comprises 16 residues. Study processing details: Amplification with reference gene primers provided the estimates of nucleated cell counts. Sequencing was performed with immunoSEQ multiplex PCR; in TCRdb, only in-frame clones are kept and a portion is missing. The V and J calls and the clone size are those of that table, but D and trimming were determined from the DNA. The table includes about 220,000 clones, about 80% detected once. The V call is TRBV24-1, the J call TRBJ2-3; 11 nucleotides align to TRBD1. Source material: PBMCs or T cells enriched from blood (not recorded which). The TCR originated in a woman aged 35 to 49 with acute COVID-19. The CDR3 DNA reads TGTGCCACCAGTGATGCGGGACAGGGGGTTTCAAATACGCAGTATTTT. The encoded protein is CATSDAGQGVSNTQYF.